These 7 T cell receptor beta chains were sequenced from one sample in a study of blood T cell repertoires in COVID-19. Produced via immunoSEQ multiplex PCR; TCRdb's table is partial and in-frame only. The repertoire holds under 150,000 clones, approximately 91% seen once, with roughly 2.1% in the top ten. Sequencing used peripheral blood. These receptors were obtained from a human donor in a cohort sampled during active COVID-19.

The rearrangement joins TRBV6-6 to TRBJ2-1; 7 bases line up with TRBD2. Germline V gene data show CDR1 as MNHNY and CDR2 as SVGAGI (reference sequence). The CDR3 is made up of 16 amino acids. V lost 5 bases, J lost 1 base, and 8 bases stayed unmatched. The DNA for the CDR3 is TGTGCCAGCAGTCGACTGGCGGGAGCTTCCTACAATGAGCAGTTCTTC. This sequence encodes CASSRLAGASYNEQFF.

The CDR3 nucleotides read TGTGCCAGCAGTCAGGCGTTGGGACAGGGGTACGAGCAGTACTTC. It specifies CASSQALGQGYEQYF. This chain links TRBV6-6 with TRBJ2-7, with 10 positions matching TRBD1. V gave up 5 bases and J gave up 4 bases; unmatched junction bases: 8. This CDR3 has 15 amino acids. The germline CDR1 and CDR2 sequences are MNHNY and SVGAGI (reference sequence).

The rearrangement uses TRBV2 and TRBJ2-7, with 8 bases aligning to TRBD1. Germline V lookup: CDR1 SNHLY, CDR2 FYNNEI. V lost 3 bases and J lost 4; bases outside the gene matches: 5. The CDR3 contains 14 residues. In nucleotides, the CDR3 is TGTGCCAGCAGTGAGGCAGGGGGCTGGTACGAGCAGTACTTC. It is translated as CASSEAGGWYEQYF. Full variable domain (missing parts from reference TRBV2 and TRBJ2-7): EPEVTQTPSHQVTQMGQEVILRCVPISNHLYFYWYRQILGQKVEFLVSFYNNEISEKSEIFDDQFSVERPDGSNFTLKIRSTKLEDSAMYFCASSEAGGWYEQYFGPGTRLTVT.

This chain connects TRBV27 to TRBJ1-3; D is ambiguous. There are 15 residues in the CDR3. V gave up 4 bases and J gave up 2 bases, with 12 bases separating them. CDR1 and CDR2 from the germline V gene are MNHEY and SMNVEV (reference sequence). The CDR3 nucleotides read TGTGCCAGCAGTTCGTCCTATCCCGCTGGAAACACCATATATTTT. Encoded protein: CASSSSYPAGNTIYF.

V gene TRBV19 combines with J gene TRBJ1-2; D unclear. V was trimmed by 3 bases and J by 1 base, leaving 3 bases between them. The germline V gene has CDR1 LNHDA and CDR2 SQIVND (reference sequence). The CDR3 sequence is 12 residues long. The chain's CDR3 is CASSILNYGYTF. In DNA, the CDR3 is TGTGCCAGTAGTATTCTTAACTATGGCTACACCTTC.

CDR3 loop: CASSLRQNNNEQFF. The CDR3 bases are TGTGCCAGCAGCTTAAGGCAGAATAACAATGAGCAGTTCTTC. This chain joins TRBV7-3 and TRBJ2-1, with D unclear. The ends were cut back, 1 base at V and 5 bases at J, with 9 bases in the middle. This CDR3 is 14 amino acids long. The germline CDR1 and CDR2 sequences are SGHTA and FQGTGA.

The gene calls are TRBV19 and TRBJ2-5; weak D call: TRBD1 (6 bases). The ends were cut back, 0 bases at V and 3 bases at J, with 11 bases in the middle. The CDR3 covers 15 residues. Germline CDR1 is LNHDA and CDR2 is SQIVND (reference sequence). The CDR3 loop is CASSIDPQGKETQYF. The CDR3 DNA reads TGTGCCAGTAGTATAGATCCCCAGGGGAAAGAGACCCAGTACTTC.